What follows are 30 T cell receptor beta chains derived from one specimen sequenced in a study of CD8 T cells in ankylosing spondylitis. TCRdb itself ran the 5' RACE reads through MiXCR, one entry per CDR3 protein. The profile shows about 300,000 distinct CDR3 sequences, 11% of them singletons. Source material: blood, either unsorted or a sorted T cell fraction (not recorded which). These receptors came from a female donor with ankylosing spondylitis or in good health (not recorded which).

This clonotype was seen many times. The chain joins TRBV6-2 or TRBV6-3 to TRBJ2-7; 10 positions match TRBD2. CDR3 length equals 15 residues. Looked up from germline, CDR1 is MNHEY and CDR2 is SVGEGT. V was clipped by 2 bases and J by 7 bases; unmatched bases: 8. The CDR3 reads CASSYLLAGTGEQYF. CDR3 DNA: TGTGCCAGCAGTTACCTACTAGCGGGAACGGGAGAGCAGTACTTC.

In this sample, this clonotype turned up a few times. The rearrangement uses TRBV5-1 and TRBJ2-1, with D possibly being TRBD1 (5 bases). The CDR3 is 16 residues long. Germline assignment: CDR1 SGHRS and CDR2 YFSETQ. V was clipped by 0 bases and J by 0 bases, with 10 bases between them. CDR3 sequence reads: CASSLAEGVSYNEQFF. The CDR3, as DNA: TGCGCCAGCAGCTTGGCCGAAGGGGTCTCCTACAATGAGCAGTTCTTC.

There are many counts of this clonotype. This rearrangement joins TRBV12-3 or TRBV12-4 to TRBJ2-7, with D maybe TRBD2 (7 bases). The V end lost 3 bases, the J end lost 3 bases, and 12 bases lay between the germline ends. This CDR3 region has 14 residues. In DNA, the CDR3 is TGTGCCAGCAGTTTTGGGGGGGCTCTCTACGAGCAGTACTTC. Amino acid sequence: CASSFGGALYEQYF.

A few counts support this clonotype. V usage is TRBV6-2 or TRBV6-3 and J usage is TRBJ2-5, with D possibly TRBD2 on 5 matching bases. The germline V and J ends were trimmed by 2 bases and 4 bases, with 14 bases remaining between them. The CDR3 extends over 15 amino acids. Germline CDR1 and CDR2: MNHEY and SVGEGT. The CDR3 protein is CASSYPRVGGETQYF. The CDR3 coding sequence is TGTGCCAGCAGTTACCCTCGGGTAGGAGGAGAGACCCAGTACTTC.

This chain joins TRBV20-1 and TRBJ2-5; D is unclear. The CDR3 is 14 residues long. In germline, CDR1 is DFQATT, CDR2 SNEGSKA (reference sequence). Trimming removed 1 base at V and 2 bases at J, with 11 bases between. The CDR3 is CSARVTARQETQYF. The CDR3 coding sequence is TGCAGTGCTAGAGTGACCGCGCGTCAAGAGACCCAGTACTTC.

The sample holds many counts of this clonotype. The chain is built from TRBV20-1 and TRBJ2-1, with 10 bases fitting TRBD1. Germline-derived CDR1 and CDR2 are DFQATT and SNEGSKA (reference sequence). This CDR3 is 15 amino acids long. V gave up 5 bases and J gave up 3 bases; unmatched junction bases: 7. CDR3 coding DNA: TGCAGTGCTGCCTCCCGGGACAGGGGCTACAATGAGCAGTTCTTC. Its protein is CSAASRDRGYNEQFF.

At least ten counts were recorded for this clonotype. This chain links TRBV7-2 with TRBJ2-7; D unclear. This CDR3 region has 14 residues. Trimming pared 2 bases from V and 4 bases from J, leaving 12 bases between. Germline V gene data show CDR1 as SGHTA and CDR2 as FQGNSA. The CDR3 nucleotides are TGTGCCAGCAGCTTAAGTTTCCGTTCATACGAGCAGTACTTC. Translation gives CASSLSFRSYEQYF.

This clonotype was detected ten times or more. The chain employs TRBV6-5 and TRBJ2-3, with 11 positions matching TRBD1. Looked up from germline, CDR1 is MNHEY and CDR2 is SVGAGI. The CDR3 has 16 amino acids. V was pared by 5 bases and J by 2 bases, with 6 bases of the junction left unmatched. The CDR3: CASSLRDRGATDTQYF. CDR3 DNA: TGTGCCAGCAGTCTACGGGACAGGGGGGCCACAGATACGCAGTATTTT.

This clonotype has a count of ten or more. The DNA for the CDR3 is TGTGCCATCAGTGAGTCGGTAGGGGCTGGAAACACCATATATTTT. This encodes CAISESVGAGNTIYF. V is TRBV10-3 and J is TRBJ1-3; D possibly corresponds to TRBD1 (5 bases). CDR1 and CDR2 (germline): ENHRY, SYGVKD. V dropped 0 bases and J dropped 2 bases, with 8 bases sitting between them. This CDR3 comprises 15 residues.

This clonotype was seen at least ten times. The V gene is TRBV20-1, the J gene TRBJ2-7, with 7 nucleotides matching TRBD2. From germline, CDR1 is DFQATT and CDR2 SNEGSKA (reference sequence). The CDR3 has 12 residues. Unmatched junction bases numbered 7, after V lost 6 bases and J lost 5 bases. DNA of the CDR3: TGCAGTGCGTTCAGCGGGATCGACGAGCAGTACTTC. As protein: CSAFSGIDEQYF.

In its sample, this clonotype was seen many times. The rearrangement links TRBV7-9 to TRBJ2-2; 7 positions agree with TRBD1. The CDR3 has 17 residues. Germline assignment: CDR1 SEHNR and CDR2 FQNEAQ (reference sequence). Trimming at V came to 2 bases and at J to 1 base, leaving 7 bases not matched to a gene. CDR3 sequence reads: CASSLLKGGWNTGELFF. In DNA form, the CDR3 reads TGTGCCAGCAGCTTACTGAAAGGGGGCTGGAACACCGGGGAGCTGTTTTTT.

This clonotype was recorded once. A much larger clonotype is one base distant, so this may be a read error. This CDR3 reads CASSNTPGLPHNEQFF. CDR3 nucleotide sequence: TGTGCCAGCAGCAATACTCCGGGACTACCGCATAATGAGCAGTTCTTC. The rearrangement links TRBV11-2 to TRBJ2-1; 7 bases are a match to TRBD2. Germline CDR1 is SGHAT and CDR2 is FQNNGV. J lost 7 bases, V lost 5 bases, and 14 bases had no gene match. The length of the CDR3 is 16 residues. The entire variable domain, with the rest obtained from reference TRBV11-2 and TRBJ2-1, is as follows: EAGVAQSPRYKIIEKRQSVAFWCNPISGHATLYWYQQILGQGPKLLIQFQNNGVVDDSQLPKDRFSAERLKGVDSTLKIQPAKLEDSAVYLCASSNTPGLPHNEQFFGPGTRLTVL.

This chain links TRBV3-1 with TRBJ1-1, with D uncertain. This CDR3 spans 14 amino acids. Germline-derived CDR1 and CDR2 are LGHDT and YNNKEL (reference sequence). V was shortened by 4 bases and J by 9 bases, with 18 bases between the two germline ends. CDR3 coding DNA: TGTGCCAGCAGCCCTGGCGGCCGCCCTTATCAAGCTTTCTTT. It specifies CASSPGGRPYQAFF.

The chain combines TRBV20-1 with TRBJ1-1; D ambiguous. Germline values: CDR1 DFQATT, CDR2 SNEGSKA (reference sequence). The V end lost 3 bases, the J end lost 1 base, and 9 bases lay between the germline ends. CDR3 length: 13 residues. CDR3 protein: CSASPVGNTEAFF. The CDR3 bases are TGCAGTGCTAGTCCCGTTGGGAACACTGAAGCTTTCTTT.

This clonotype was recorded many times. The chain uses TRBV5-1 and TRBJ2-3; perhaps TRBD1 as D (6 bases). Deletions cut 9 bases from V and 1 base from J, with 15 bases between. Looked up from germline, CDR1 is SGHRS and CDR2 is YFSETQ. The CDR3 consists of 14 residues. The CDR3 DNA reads TGCGCCACCACTCCATCAGGGGGCACAGATACGCAGTATTTT. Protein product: CATTPSGGTDTQYF.

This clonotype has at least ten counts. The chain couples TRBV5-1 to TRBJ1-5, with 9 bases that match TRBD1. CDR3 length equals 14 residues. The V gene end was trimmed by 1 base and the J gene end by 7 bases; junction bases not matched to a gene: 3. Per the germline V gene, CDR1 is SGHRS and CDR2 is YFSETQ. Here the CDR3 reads CASSLTGGEQPQHF. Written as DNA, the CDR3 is TGCGCCAGCAGCTTGACAGGGGGCGAGCAGCCCCAGCATTTT.

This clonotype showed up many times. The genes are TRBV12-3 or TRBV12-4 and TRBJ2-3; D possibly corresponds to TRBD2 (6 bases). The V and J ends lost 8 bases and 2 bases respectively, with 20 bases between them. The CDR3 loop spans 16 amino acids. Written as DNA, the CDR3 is TGTGCCAGCTCCCTCCGGGACTCAGTTATCACAGATACGCAGTATTTT. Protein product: CASSLRDSVITDTQYF.

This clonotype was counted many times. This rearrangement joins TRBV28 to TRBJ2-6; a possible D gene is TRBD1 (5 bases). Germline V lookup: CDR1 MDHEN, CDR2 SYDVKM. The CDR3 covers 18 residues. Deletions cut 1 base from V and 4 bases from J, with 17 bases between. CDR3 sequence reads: CASSLSGRTGSGANVLTF. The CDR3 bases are TGTGCCAGCAGTTTATCGGGCCGAACAGGATCGGGGGCCAACGTCCTGACTTTC.

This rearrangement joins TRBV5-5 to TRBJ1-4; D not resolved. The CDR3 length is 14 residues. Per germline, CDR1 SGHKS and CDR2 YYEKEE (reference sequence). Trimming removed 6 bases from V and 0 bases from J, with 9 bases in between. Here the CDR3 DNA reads TGTGCCAGCACCGAAACAACAACTAATGAAAAACTGTTTTTT. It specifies CASTETTTNEKLFF.

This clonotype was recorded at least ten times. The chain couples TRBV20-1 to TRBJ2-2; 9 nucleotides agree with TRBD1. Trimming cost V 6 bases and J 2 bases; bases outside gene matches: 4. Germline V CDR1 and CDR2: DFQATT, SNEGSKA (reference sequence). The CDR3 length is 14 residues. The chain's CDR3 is CSAPGQGNTGELFF. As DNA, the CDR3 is TGCAGTGCCCCGGGACAGGGAAACACCGGGGAGCTGTTTTTT.

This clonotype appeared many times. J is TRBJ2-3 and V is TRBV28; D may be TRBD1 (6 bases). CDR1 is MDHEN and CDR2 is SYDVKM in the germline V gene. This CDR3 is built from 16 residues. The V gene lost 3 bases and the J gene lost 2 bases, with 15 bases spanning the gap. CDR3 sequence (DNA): TGTGCCAGCAGTTTGCTTACGACAGGTGACACAGATACGCAGTATTTT. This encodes CASSLLTTGDTDTQYF.

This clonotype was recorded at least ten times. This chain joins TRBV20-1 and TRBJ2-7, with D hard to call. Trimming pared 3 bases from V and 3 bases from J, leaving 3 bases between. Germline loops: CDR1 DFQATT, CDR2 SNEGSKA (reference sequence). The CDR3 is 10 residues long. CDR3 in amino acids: CSASNYEQYF. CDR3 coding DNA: TGCAGTGCTAGTAACTACGAGCAGTACTTC.

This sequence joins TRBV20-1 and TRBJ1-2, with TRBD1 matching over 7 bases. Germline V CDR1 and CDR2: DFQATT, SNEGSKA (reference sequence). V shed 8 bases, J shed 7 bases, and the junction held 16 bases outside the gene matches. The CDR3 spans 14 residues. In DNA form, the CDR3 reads TGCAGTACTCCACCCCAAGGAGGGGGCGGTGGCTACACCTTC. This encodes CSTPPQGGGGGYTF.

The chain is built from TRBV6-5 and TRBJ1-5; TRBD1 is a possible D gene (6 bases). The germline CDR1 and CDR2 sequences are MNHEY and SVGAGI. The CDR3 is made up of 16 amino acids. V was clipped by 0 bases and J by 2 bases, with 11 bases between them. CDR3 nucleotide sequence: TGTGCCAGCAGTTACTCGATGGGGGCGGGCAATCAGCCCCAGCATTTT. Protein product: CASSYSMGAGNQPQHF.

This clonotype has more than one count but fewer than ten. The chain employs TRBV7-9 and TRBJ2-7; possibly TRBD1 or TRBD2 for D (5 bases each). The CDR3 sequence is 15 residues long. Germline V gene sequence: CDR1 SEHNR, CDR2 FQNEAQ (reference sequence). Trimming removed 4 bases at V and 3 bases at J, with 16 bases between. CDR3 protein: CASSSQGRPGYEQYF. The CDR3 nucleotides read TGTGCCAGCAGCTCCCAGGGACGCCCTGGCTACGAGCAGTACTTC. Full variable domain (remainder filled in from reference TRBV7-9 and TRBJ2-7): DTGVSQNPRHKITKRGQNVTFRCDPISEHNRLYWYRQTLGQGPEFLTYFQNEAQLEKSRLLSDRFSAERPKGSFSTLEIQRTEQGDSAMYLCASSSQGRPGYEQYFGPGTRLTVT.

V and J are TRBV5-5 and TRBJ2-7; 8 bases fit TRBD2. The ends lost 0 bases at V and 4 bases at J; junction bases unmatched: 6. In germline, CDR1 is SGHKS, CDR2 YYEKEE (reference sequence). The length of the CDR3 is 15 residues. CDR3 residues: CASSLEAGGRYEQYF. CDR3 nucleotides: TGTGCCAGCAGCTTGGAGGCGGGGGGAAGGTACGAGCAGTACTTC.

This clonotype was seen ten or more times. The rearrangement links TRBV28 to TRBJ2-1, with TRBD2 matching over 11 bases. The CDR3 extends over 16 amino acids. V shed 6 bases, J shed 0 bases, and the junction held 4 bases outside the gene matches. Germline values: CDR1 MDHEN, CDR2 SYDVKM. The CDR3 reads CASRRTSGRSYNEQFF. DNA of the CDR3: TGTGCCAGCAGAAGGACTAGCGGGCGCTCCTACAATGAGCAGTTCTTC.

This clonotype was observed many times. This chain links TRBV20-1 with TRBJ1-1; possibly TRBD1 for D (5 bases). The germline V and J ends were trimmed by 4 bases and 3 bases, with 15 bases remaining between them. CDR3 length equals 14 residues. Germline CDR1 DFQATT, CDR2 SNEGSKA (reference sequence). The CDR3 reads CSAIPGRADTEAFF. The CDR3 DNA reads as TGCAGTGCTATACCGGGACGGGCGGACACTGAAGCTTTCTTT.

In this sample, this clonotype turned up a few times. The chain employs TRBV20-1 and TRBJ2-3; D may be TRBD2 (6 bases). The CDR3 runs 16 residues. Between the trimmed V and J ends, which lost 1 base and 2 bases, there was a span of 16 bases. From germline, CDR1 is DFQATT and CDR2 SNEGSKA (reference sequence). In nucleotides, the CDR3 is TGCAGTGCTAGAGCGGAGCAGCGGGCGAACACAGATACGCAGTATTTT. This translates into CSARAEQRANTDTQYF.

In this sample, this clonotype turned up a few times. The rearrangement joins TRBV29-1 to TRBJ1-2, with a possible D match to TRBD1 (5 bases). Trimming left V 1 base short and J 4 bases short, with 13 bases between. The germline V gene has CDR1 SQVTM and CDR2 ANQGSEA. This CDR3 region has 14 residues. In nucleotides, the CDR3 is TGCAGCGTTGAAGGGGGCAGCCTGGGCTATGGCTACACCTTC. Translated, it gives CSVEGGSLGYGYTF.